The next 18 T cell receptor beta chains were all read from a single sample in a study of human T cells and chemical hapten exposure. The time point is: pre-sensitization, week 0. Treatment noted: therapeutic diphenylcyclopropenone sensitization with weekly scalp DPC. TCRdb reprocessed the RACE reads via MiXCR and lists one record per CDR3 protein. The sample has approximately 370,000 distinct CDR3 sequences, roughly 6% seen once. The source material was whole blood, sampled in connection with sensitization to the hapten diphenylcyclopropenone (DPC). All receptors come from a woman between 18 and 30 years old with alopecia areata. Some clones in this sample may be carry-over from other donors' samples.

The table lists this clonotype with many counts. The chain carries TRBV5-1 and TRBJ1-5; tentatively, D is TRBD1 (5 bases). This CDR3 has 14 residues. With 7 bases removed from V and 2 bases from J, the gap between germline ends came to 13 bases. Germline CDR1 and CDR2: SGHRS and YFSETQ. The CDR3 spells CASRELGGNQPQHF. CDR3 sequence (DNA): TGCGCCAGCCGCGAGTTGGGGGGCAATCAGCCCCAGCATTTT.

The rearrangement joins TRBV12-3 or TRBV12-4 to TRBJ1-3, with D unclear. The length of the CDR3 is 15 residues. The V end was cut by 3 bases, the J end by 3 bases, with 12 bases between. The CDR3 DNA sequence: TGTGCCAGCAGTTTTCGGACTGGGATTGGAAACACCATATATTTT. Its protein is CASSFRTGIGNTIYF.

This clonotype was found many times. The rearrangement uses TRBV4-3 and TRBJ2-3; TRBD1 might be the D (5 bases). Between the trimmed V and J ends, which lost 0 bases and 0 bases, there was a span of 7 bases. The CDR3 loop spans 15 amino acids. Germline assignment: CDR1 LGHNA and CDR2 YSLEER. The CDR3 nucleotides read TGCGCCAGCAGCCAAGATAGGACAAGCACAGATACGCAGTATTTT. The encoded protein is CASSQDRTSTDTQYF.

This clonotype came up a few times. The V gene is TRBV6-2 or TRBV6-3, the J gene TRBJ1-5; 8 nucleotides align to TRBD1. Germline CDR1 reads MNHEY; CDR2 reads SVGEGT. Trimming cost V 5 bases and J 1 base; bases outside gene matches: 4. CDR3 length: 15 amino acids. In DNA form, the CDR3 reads TGTGCCAGCAGTCTTAGGACAGGGAGCAATCAGCCCCAGCATTTT. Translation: CASSLRTGSNQPQHF.

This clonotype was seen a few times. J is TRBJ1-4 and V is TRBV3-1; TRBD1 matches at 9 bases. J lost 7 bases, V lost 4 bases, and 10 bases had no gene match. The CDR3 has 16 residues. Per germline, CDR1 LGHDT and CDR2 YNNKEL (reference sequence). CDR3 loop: CASSPGTGTLGEKLFF. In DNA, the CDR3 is TGTGCCAGCAGCCCCGGGACAGGGACTTTAGGTGAAAAACTGTTTTTT.

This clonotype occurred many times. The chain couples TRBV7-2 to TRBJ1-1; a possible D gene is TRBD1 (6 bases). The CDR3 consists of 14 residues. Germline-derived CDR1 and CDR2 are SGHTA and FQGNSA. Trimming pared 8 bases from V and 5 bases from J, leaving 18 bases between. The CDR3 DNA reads TGTGCCAGCGGTGCCGGGACAACGGGTACTGAAGCTTTCTTT. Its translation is CASGAGTTGTEAFF. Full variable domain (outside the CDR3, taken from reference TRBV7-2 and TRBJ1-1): GAGVSQSPSNKVTEKGKDVELRCDPISGHTALYWYRQSLGQGLEFLIYFQGNSAPDKSGLPSDRFSAERTGGSVSTLTIQRTQQEDSAVYLCASGAGTTGTEAFFGQGTRLTVV.

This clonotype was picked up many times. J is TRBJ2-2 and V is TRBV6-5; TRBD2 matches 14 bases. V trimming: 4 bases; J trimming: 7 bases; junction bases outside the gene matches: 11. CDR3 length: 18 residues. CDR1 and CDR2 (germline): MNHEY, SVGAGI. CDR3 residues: CASSSPRLAGGPDGELFF. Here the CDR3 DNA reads TGTGCCAGCAGTTCGCCCCGACTAGCGGGGGGGCCTGACGGGGAGCTGTTTTTT.

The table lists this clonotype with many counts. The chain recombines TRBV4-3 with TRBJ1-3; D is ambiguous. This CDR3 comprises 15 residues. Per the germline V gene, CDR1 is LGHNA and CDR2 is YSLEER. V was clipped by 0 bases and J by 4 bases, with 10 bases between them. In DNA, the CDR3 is TGCGCCAGCAGCCAAGATAATGGGCAGGGAAACACCATATATTTT. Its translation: CASSQDNGQGNTIYF.

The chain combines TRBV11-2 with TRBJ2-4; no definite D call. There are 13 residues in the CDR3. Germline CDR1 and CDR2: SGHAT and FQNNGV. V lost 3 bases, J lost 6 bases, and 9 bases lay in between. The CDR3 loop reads CASSLSQRNIQYF. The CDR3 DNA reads TGTGCCAGCAGCTTGAGTCAGAGAAACATTCAGTACTTC.

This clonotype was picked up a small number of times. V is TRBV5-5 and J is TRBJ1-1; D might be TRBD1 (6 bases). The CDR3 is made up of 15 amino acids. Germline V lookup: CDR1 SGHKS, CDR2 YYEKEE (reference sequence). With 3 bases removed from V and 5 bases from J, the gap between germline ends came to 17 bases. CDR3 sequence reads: CASSSGPGDGTEAFF. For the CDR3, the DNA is TGTGCCAGCAGCTCTGGGCCAGGGGACGGGACTGAAGCTTTCTTT.

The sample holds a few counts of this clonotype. CDR3 amino acids: CASSRAYPEETQYF. CDR3 in DNA: TGTGCCAGCAGCCGGGCCTACCCTGAGGAGACCCAGTACTTC. The J gene is TRBJ2-5, the V gene TRBV5-4, with D unresolved. Germline CDR1 and CDR2: SGHNT and YYREEE (reference sequence). V was pared by 4 bases and J by 5 bases, with 15 bases between. This CDR3 region has 14 residues.

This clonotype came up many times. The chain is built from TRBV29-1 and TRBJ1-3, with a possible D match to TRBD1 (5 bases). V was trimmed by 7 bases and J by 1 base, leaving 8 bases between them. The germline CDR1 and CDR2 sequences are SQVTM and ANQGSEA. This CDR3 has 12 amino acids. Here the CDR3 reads CSGQGSGNTIYF. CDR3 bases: TGCAGCGGTCAGGGATCTGGAAACACCATATATTTT.

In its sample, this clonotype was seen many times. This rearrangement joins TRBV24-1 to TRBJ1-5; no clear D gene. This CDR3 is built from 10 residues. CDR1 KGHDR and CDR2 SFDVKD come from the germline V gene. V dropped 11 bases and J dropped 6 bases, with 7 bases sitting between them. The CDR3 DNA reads TGTGCCATTTCAGGTCAGCCCCAGCATTTT. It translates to CAISGQPQHF.

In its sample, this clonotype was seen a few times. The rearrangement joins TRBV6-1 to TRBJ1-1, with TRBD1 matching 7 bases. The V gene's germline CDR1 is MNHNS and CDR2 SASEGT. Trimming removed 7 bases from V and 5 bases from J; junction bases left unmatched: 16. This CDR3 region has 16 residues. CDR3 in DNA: TGTGCCAGCACCCCCTATGCCGACAGGGTAGCGACTGAAGCTTTCTTT. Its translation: CASTPYADRVATEAFF.

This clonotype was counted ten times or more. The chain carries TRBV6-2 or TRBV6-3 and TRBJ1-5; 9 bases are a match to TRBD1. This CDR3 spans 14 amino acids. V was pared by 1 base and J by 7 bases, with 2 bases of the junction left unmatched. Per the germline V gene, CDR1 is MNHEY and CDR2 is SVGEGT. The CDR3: CASSYWDRDQPQHF. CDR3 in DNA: TGTGCCAGCAGTTACTGGGACAGGGACCAGCCCCAGCATTTT.

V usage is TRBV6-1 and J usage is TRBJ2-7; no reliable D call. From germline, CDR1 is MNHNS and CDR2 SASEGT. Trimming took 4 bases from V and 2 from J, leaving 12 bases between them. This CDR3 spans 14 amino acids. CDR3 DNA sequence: TGTGCCAGCAGTGTACAAACCTCAACCTACGAGCAGTACTTC. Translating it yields CASSVQTSTYEQYF.

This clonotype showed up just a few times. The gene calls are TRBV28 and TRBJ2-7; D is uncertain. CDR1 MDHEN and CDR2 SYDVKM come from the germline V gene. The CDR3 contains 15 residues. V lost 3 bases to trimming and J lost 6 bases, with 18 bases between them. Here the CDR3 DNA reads TGTGCCAGCAGTTTCCTCCTACGGAAAGGACCCGAGCAGTACTTC. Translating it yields CASSFLLRKGPEQYF. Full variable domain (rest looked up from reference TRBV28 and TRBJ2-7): DVKVTQSSRYLVKRTGEKVFLECVQDMDHENMFWYRQDPGLGLRLIYFSYDVKMKEKGDIPEGYSVSREKKERFSLILESASTNQTSMYLCASSFLLRKGPEQYFGPGTRLTVT.

As DNA, the CDR3 is TGTGCCAGCAGCCAGGACACTCTGCAGGTGGGGATTTACGAGCAGTACTTC. This encodes CASSQDTLQVGIYEQYF. The chain combines TRBV7-9 with TRBJ2-7; maybe TRBD1 (5 bases). Germline CDR1 is SEHNR and CDR2 is FQNEAQ (reference sequence). The CDR3 runs to 17 residues. The ends were cut back, 5 bases at V and 4 bases at J, with 24 bases in the middle.